These 2 T cell receptor beta chains originate from one sample sequenced in a study of shared clonotypes between healthy human individuals. Generated by immunoSEQ multiplex PCR, the TCRdb table keeps only in-frame clones and is missing some. The table has approximately 2,200,000 clones, about 93% seen once. Positively selected for CCR7, the CD45RO-negative cells used as naive CD8 cells excluded terminally differentiated effector memory CD45RA+ cells. Material: naive CD8+ T cells from PBMCs. The source of these receptors is a man between 18 and 35 years old in good health. Some clones in this sample may be carry-over from other donors' samples.

Here the CDR3 DNA reads TGCGCCAGTAACAGGTGCCCTAATGAAAAACTGTTTTTT. This gives the protein CASNRCPNEKLFF. V gene TRBV10-1 combines with J gene TRBJ1-4, with D tentatively TRBD1 (5 bases). The V end was cut by 9 bases, the J end by 3 bases, with 11 bases between. Germline CDR1 WNHNN, CDR2 SYGVQD (reference sequence). The CDR3 spans 13 residues.

Remarks on this clone: The sample contains more than one DNA sequence encoding this CDR3. V gene TRBV28 combines with J gene TRBJ1-2, with unresolved D. The CDR3 has 13 residues. V dropped 3 bases and J dropped 1 base, with 6 bases sitting between them. The germline V gene encodes CDR1 MDHEN and CDR2 SYDVKM. The CDR3 DNA reads as TGTGCCAGCAGTTTTAGAAGTAACTATGGCTACACCTTC. Amino acids: CASSFRSNYGYTF.